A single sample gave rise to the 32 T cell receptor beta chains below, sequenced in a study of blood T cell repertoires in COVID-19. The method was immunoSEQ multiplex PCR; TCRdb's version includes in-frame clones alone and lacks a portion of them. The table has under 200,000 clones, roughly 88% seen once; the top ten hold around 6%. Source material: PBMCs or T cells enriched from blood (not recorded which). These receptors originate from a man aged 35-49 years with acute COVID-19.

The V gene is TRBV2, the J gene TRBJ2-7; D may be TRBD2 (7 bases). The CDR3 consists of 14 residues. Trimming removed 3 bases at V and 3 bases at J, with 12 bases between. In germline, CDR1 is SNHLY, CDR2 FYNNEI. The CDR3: CASSDGRGIYEQYF. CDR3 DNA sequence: TGTGCCAGCAGTGATGGGAGGGGGATCTACGAGCAGTACTTC. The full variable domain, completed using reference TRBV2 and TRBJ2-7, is EPEVTQTPSHQVTQMGQEVILRCVPISNHLYFYWYRQILGQKVEFLVSFYNNEISEKSEIFDDQFSVERPDGSNFTLKIRSTKLEDSAMYFCASSDGRGIYEQYFGPGTRLTVT.

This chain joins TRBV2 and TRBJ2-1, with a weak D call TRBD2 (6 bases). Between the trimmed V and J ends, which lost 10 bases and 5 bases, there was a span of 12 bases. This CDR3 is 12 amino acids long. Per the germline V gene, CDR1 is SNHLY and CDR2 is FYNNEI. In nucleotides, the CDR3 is TGTGCCATGGGGACTTCTAACAATGAGCAGTTCTTC. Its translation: CAMGTSNNEQFF.

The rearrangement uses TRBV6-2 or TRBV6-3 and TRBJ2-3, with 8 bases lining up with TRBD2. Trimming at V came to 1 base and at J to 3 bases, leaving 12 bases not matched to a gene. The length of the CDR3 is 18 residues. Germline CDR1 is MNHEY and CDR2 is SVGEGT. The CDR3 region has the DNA TGTGCCAGCAGTTACTTAAAAACCCCCCTAGCGGGTACAGATACGCAGTATTTT. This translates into CASSYLKTPLAGTDTQYF.

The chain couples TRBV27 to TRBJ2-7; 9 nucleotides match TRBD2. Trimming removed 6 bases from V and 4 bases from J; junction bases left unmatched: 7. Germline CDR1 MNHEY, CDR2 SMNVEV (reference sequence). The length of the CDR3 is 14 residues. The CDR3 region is CASRRLAAAYEQYF. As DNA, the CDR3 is TGTGCCAGCAGGAGACTAGCGGCCGCTTACGAGCAGTACTTC.

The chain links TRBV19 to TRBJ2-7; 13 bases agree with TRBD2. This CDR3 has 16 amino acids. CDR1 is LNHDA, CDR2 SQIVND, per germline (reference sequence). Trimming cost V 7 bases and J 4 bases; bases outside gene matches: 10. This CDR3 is CASTKPGTSGTYEQYF. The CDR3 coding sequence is TGTGCCAGTACCAAACCCGGGACTAGCGGGACTTACGAGCAGTACTTC.

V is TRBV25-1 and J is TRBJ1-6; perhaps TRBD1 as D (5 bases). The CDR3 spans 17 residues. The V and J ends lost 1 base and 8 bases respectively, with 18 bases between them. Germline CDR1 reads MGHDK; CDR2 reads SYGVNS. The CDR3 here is CASSEFLHQGEDSPLHF. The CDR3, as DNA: TGTGCCAGCAGTGAATTCCTCCACCAGGGCGAGGATTCACCCCTCCACTTT. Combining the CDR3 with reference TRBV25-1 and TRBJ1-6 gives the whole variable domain EADIYQTPRYLVIGTGKKITLECSQTMGHDKMYWYQQDPGMELHLIHYSYGVNSTEKGDLSSESTVSRIRTEHFPLTLESARPSHTSQYLCASSEFLHQGEDSPLHFGNGTRLTVT.

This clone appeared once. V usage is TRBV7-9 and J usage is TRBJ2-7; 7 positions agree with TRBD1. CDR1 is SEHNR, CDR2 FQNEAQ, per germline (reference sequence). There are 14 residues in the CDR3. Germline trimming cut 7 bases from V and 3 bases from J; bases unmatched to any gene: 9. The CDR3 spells CASTLGDSRYEQYF. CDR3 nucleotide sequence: TGTGCCAGCACCCTCGGGGACAGCCGCTACGAGCAGTACTTC. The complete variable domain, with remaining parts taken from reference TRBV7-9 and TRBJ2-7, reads DTGVSQNPRHKITKRGQNVTFRCDPISEHNRLYWYRQTLGQGPEFLTYFQNEAQLEKSRLLSDRFSAERPKGSFSTLEIQRTEQGDSAMYLCASTLGDSRYEQYFGPGTRLTVT.

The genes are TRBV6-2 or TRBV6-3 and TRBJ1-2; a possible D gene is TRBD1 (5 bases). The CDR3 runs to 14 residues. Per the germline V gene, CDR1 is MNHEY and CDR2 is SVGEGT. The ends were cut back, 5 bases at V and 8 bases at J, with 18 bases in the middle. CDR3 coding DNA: TGTGCCAGCAGTCCCAAAGTGGGGCGGCGCGGCTACACCTTC. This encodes CASSPKVGRRGYTF.

CDR3 sequence (DNA): TGTGCCAGCAGCTCATCGGGAGGGACGAACACTGAAGCTTTCTTT. Its protein is CASSSSGGTNTEAFF. The rearrangement links TRBV11-3 to TRBJ1-1, with D possibly being TRBD1 (5 bases). Trimming removed 4 bases at V and 1 base at J, with 13 bases between. Germline assignment: CDR1 SGHNT and CDR2 YENEEA. There are 15 residues in the CDR3.

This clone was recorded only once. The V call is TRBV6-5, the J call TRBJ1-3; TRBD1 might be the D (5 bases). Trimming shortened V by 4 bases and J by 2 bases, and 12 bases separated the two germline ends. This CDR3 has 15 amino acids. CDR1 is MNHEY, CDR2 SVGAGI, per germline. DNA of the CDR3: TGTGCCAGCAGTTCCCAGGGTACAGCTGGAAACACCATATATTTT. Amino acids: CASSSQGTAGNTIYF.

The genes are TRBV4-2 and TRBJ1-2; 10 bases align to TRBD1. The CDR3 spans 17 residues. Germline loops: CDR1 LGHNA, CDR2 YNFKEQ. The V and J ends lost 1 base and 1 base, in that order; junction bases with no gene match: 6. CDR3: CASSQAAGTGDNYGYTF. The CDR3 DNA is TGTGCCAGCAGCCAAGCCGCCGGGACAGGGGATAACTATGGCTACACCTTC.

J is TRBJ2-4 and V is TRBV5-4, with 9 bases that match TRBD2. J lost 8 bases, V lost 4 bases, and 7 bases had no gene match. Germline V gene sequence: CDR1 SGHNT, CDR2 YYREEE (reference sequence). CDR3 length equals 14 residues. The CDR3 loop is CASSGGSGRDIQYF. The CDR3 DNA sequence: TGTGCCAGCAGCGGTGGTAGCGGGAGAGACATTCAGTACTTC.

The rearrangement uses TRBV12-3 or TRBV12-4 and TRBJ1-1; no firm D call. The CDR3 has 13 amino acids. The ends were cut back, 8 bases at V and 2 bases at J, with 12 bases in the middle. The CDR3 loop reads CASCTAGNTEAFF. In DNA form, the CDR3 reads TGTGCCAGCTGCACGGCAGGTAACACTGAAGCTTTCTTT.

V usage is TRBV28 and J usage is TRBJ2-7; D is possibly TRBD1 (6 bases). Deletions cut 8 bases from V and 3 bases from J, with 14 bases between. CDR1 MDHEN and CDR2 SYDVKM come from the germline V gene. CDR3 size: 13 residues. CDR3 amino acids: CASQGGIFYEQYF. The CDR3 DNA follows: TGTGCCAGCCAAGGGGGTATTTTCTACGAGCAGTACTTC.

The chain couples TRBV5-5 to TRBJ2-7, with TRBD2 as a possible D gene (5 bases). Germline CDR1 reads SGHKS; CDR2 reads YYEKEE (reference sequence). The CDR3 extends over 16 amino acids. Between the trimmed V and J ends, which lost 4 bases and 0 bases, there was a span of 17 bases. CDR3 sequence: CASSTIAQAASYEQYF. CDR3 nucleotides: TGTGCCAGCAGCACGATTGCTCAAGCGGCCTCCTACGAGCAGTACTTC.

The CDR3 nucleotides are TGTGCCAGCAGTTCAGCTCGGGAGGGTGCCAATCAGCCCCAGCATTTT. Its protein product is CASSSAREGANQPQHF. The chain links TRBV25-1 to TRBJ1-5; D gene unclear. The CDR3 has 16 amino acids. CDR1 is MGHDK and CDR2 is SYGVNS in the germline V gene. V shed 5 bases and J shed 3 bases, with 17 bases lying between them.

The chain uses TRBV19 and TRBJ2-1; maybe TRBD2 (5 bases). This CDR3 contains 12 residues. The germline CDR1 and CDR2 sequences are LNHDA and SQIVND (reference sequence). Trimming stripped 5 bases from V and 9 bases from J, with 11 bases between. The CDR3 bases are TGTGCCAGTAGTCGGCCGGAGGTTGAGCAGTTCTTC. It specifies CASSRPEVEQFF.

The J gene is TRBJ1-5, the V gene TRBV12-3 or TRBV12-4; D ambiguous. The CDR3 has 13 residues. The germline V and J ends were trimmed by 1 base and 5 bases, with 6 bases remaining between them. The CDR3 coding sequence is TGTGCCAGCAGTTTAGAGAGGGATCAGCCCCAGCATTTT. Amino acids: CASSLERDQPQHF.

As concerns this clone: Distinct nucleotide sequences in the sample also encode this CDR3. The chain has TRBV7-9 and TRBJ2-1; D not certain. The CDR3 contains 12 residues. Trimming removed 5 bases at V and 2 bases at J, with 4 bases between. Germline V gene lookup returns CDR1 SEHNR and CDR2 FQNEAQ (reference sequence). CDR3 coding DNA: TGTGCCAGCAGCCCCACCTACAATGAGCAGTTCTTC. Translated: CASSPTYNEQFF.

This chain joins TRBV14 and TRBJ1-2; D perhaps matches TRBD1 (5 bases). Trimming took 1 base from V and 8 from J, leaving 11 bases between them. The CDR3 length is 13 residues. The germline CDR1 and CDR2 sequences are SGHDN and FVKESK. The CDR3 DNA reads TGTGCCAGCAGCCAAGTAGGGACTGAGGGCTACACCTTC. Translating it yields CASSQVGTEGYTF.

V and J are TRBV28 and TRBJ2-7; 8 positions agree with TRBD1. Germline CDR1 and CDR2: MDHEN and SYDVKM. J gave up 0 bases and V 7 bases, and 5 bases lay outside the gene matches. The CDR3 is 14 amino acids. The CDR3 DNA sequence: TGTGCCAGCACCTATGGGACAGGCTCCTACGAGCAGTACTTC. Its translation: CASTYGTGSYEQYF.

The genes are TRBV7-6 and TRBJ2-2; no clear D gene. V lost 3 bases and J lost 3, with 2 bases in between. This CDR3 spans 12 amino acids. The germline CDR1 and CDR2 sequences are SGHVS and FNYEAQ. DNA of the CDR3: TGTGCCAGCAGCTTCGACACCGGGGAGCTGTTTTTT. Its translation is CASSFDTGELFF.

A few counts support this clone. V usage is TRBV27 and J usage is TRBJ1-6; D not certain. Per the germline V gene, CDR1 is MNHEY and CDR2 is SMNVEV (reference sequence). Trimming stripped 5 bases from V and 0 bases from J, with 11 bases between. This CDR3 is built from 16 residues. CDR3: CASSQYASSYNSPLHF. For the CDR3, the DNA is TGTGCCAGCAGTCAATACGCGAGCTCCTATAATTCACCCCTCCACTTT.

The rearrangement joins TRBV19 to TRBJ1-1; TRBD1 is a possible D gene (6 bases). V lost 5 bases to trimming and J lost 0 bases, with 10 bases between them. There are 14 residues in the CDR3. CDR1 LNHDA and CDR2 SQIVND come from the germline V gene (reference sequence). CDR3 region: CASSGQNLNTEAFF. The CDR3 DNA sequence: TGTGCCAGTAGTGGACAGAACCTGAACACTGAAGCTTTCTTT.

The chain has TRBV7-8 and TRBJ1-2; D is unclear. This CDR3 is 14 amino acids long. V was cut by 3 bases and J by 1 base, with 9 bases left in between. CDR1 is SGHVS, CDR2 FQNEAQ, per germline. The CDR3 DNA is TGTGCCAGCAGCTTCGGTGACTTTAACTATGGCTACACCTTC. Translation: CASSFGDFNYGYTF.

The CDR3, as DNA: TGCGCCAGCAGCTTGGGGACAGGGGGCTCCTATTATGGCTACACCTTC. Its protein product is CASSLGTGGSYYGYTF. The rearrangement links TRBV5-1 to TRBJ1-2; 11 positions agree with TRBD1. V lost 0 bases and J lost 5; bases outside the gene matches: 6. There are 16 residues in the CDR3. Germline loops: CDR1 SGHRS, CDR2 YFSETQ.

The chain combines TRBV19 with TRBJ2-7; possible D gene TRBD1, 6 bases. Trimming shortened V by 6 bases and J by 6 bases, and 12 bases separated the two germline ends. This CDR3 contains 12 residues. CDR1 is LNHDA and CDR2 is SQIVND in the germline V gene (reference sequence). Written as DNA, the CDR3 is TGTGCCAGTAGCATACAGGGTGGCGAGCAGTACTTC. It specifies CASSIQGGEQYF. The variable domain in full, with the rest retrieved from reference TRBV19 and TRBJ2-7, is DGGITQSPKYLFRKEGQNVTLSCEQNLNHDAMYWYRQDPGQGLRLIYYSQIVNDFQKGDIAEGYSVSREKKESFPLTVTSAQKNPTAFYLCASSIQGGEQYFGPGTRLTVT.

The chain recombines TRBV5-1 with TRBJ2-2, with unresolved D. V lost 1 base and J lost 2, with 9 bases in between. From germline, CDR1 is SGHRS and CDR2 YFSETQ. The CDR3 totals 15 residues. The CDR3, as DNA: TGCGCCAGCAGCTTGTACAGCCCTAACACCGGGGAGCTGTTTTTT. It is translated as CASSLYSPNTGELFF.

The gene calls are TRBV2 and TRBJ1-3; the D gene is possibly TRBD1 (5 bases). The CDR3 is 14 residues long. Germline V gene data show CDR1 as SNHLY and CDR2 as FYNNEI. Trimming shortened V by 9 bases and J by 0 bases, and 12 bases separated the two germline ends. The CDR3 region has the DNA TGTGCCAGTAAACAGGAATCCTCTGGAAACACCATATATTTT. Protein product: CASKQESSGNTIYF.

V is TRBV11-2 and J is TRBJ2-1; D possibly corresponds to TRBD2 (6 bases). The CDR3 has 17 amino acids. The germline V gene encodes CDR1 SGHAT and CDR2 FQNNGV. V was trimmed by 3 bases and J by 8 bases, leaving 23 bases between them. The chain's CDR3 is CASSFLPGTYVGHEQFF. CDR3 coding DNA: TGTGCCAGCAGCTTTCTGCCAGGGACTTACGTGGGGCATGAGCAGTTCTTC.

CDR3 bases: TGTGCCAGCAGTCTCGGGACAGTATACGAGCAGTACTTC. It translates to CASSLGTVYEQYF. J is TRBJ2-7 and V is TRBV12-3 or TRBV12-4; TRBD1 aligns across 7 bases. The CDR3 has 13 amino acids. J lost 4 bases, V lost 5 bases, and 5 bases had no gene match.

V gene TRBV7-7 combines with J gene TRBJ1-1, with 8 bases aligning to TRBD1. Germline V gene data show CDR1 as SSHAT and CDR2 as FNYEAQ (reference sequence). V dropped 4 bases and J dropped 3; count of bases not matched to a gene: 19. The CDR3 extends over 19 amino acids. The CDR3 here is CASSSPGRGLEVVDTEAFF. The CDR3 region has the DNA TGTGCCAGCAGCTCCCCGGGCAGGGGGCTTGAGGTCGTAGACACTGAAGCTTTCTTT.